The 30 T cell receptor beta chains below all came from one sample that was sequenced in a study of monozygotic twins with inflammatory bowel disease. TCRdb re-called the 5' RACE reads and shows each CDR3 protein once, DNA omitted. The listing records around 200,000 distinct CDR3 sequences. Input material: blood. Receptors originate from a human donor with ulcerative colitis or Crohn's disease, or a healthy co-twin of an affected twin (not recorded which).

This chain links TRBV24-1 with TRBJ2-5. Looked up from germline, CDR1 is KGHDR and CDR2 is SFDVKD. The CDR3 is 15 residues long. The CDR3 reads CATSDLVGTQETQYF.

The chain carries TRBV18 and TRBJ1-1. Germline V gene data show CDR1 as KGHSH and CDR2 as LQKENI. CDR3 size: 15 residues. CDR3 amino acids: CASSPPGIWGTEAFF.

The chain carries TRBV9 and TRBJ2-1. From germline, CDR1 is SGDLS and CDR2 YYNGEE. The CDR3 is 14 amino acids. The CDR3 loop reads CASSVGPLHNEQFF.

The genes are TRBV7-8 and TRBJ2-1; TCRdb outputs TRBD1, but without DNA this stays unchecked. Germline assignment: CDR1 SGHVS and CDR2 FQNEAQ. The CDR3 consists of 14 residues. The CDR3: CASSLVISSGAWFF.

This chain joins TRBV19 and TRBJ2-5; the D call from TCRdb, TRBD2, cannot be confirmed without DNA. CDR3 length equals 12 residues. Looked up from germline, CDR1 is LNHDA and CDR2 is SQIVND (reference sequence). The CDR3: CASGRPQETQYF.

The chain couples TRBV20-1 to TRBJ2-1; there is no DNA to check the TCRdb D call of TRBD1. Germline CDR1 reads DFQATT; CDR2 reads SNEGSKA (reference sequence). This CDR3 contains 14 residues. CDR3 protein: CSSWRTGGYNEQFF.

The CDR3 sequence is CASKPGSSYNEQFF. The chain links TRBV6-1 to TRBJ2-1; TCRdb's D call, TRBD1, is unchecked because there is no DNA. The CDR3 consists of 14 residues. From germline, CDR1 is MNHNS and CDR2 SASEGT.

The rearrangement uses TRBV6-2 or TRBV6-3 and TRBJ1-1. This CDR3 region has 13 residues. The germline V gene encodes CDR1 MNHEY and CDR2 SVGEGT. CDR3 sequence reads: CASSYYLNTEAFF.

The rearrangement joins TRBV5-1 to TRBJ2-1; checking the TCRdb D call of TRBD1 is not possible without DNA. CDR1 is SGHRS, CDR2 YFSETQ, per germline. CDR3 length equals 15 residues. CDR3 protein: CASSTWDSSYNEQFF.

V is TRBV12-3 or TRBV12-4 and J is TRBJ1-1; TCRdb names TRBD1, which stays unverified in the absence of DNA. This CDR3 comprises 13 residues. This CDR3 reads CASSWDRGAGAFF.

The V and J genes are TRBV5-1 and TRBJ2-5; TCRdb returns TRBD2, unconfirmable since there is no DNA. The germline V gene encodes CDR1 SGHRS and CDR2 YFSETQ. This CDR3 has 13 residues. The CDR3 protein is CASSLVGLETQYF.

The chain combines TRBV7-2 with TRBJ1-6; TCRdb picks TRBD1, but there is no DNA to check that call. The CDR3 runs 14 residues. Germline V gene sequence: CDR1 SGHTA, CDR2 FQGNSA. The CDR3: CASSLDVGGSPLHF.

V is TRBV12-3 or TRBV12-4 and J is TRBJ1-2; TCRdb picks TRBD1, but there is no DNA to check that call. This CDR3 is built from 16 residues. CDR3 loop: CASSSTPGTGFYGYTF.

This chain uses TRBV7-3 with TRBJ2-5; lacking DNA, the TRBD1 call made by TCRdb goes unchecked. The CDR3 totals 14 residues. In germline, CDR1 is SGHTA, CDR2 FQGTGA. Here the CDR3 reads CASSLMGRDETQYF.

The chain recombines TRBV4-1 with TRBJ1-1. The CDR3 contains 16 residues. The germline V gene encodes CDR1 MGHRA and CDR2 YSYEKL. CDR3 sequence reads: CASSPPQRVGNTEAFF.

J is TRBJ2-5 and V is TRBV15. Germline CDR1 reads LNHNV; CDR2 reads YYDKDF (reference sequence). The CDR3 is 13 amino acids. CDR3 residues: CATSRSYEETQYF.

The CDR3 is CSGKREVYGYTF. V and J are TRBV20-1 and TRBJ1-2. This CDR3 has 12 residues. The germline V gene has CDR1 DFQATT and CDR2 SNEGSKA (reference sequence).

This sequence joins TRBV7-9 and TRBJ1-3; TCRdb names TRBD1, which stays unverified in the absence of DNA. Germline V gives CDR1 SEHNR, CDR2 FQNEAQ (reference sequence). This CDR3 comprises 14 residues. CDR3 sequence reads: CASRSGESGNTIYF.

The gene calls are TRBV5-1 and TRBJ2-1; the TCRdb D gene call, TRBD1, has no DNA to confirm it. Per germline, CDR1 SGHRS and CDR2 YFSETQ. CDR3 length: 15 amino acids. The CDR3: CASSLMGGSEYEQFF.

The chain is built from TRBV4-1 and TRBJ2-5. In germline, CDR1 is MGHRA, CDR2 YSYEKL. CDR3 length equals 13 residues. CDR3 protein: CASSRSNQETQYF.

This rearrangement joins TRBV27 to TRBJ2-7; TCRdb selects TRBD1, and the lack of DNA leaves this call unchecked. CDR1 is MNHEY, CDR2 SMNVEV, per germline (reference sequence). The CDR3 has 15 residues. CDR3 loop: CASSRSGRADYEQYF.

V gene TRBV5-6 combines with J gene TRBJ1-1. The CDR3 runs to 16 residues. Germline CDR1 reads SGHDT; CDR2 reads YYEEEE. CDR3 residues: CASSLKKGRLNTEAFF.

The chain uses TRBV5-1 and TRBJ2-3; there is no DNA to check the TCRdb D call of TRBD2. The CDR3 totals 14 residues. Per germline, CDR1 SGHRS and CDR2 YFSETQ. The CDR3 protein is CASSWGLEADTQYF.

The chain has TRBV20-1 and TRBJ1-5. This CDR3 region has 15 residues. Germline V gene data show CDR1 as DFQATT and CDR2 as SNEGSKA (reference sequence). CDR3 protein: CSARDKRSNNQPQHF.

The chain is built from TRBV27 and TRBJ2-5; TCRdb names TRBD1, which stays unverified in the absence of DNA. This CDR3 spans 16 amino acids. Germline-derived CDR1 and CDR2 are MNHEY and SMNVEV (reference sequence). The CDR3 here is CASSPYSGPIQETQYF.

The V gene is TRBV24-1, the J gene TRBJ2-1; the D call of TRBD1 rests on TCRdb alone, since no DNA is present to check it. This CDR3 contains 13 residues. Germline CDR1 reads KGHDR; CDR2 reads SFDVKD. CDR3 amino acids: CATSDDTRDGQFF.

The chain recombines TRBV7-2 with TRBJ1-1; there is no DNA to check the TCRdb D call of TRBD1. The CDR3 loop spans 16 amino acids. CDR1 is SGHTA and CDR2 is FQGNSA in the germline V gene. CDR3: CASSLVAGGGNTEAFF.

The gene calls are TRBV11-2 and TRBJ2-1. Germline CDR1 is SGHAT and CDR2 is FQNNGV. CDR3 size: 16 residues. The chain's CDR3 is CASSFREPSAYNEQFF.

This chain uses TRBV20-1 with TRBJ2-1; TCRdb reports TRBD2, a call that lacks DNA to check it against. This CDR3 is 15 amino acids long. CDR1 and CDR2 (germline): DFQATT, SNEGSKA (reference sequence). This CDR3 reads CSATSGTSGGNEQFF.

The gene calls are TRBV12-3 or TRBV12-4 and TRBJ2-5; without DNA, the TCRdb call of TRBD1 cannot be checked. The CDR3 loop spans 17 amino acids. The CDR3 region is CASSFTGGYLPPETQYF.